This T cell receptor (beta chain) comes out of a study of T-cell memory formation after mild COVID-19. Study-wide results and limits: The appearance of some responding clones in pre-infection memory suggested that cross-reactive memory joined.

TCRdb fed the 5' RACE reads into MiXCR, producing one record per CDR3 protein. There are about 560,000 distinct CDR3 sequences in the sample; about a sixth occur only once, and 12% lies in the top ten. As for this clonotype: What it binds is unknown.

Material for sequencing was PBMCs or a T cell subset sorted from them (not recorded which). This clonotype was obtained from an adult woman who had mild COVID-19 (a few samples of this study predate the infection). Cell type and time point are not known.

The CDR3 sequence: CASNVYSDLNSEAFF. In nucleotides, the CDR3 is TGTGCCAGCAACGTTTATAGCGATCTAAACTCTGAAGCTTTCTTT. This chain connects TRBV7-9 to TRBJ1-1; D remains ambiguous. Per germline, CDR1 SEHNR and CDR2 FQNEAQ (reference sequence). Trimming stripped 7 bases from V and 6 bases from J, with 21 bases between. CDR3 length equals 15 residues.